This is a list of T cell receptor beta chains from one sample in a study of CD8+ T cells in alopecia areata. The table came from immunoSEQ multiplex PCR; TCRdb's copy has only in-frame clones and leaves some out. The sample includes around 140,000 clones, around 49% of them seen just once. This material consisted of CD8+ T cells sorted from blood, taken at week 0. The receptors stem from a human donor with alopecia areata. CDR3s include the opening cysteine and the closing phenylalanine or tryptophan. The order of the fields is J gene, V gene, CDR3 protein.

>NA|TRBV10-3
CAIGDGYEQYF
>TRBJ2-1|TRBV7-9
CASSPGPDFSYNEQFF
>TRBJ1-5|TRBV12-5
CASGELGEGNQPQHF
>TRBJ2-7|TRBV11-2
CASSRQAGLSYEQYF
>TRBJ2-5|TRBV7-2
CASSLGFGEETQYF
>TRBJ1-4|TRBV13
CASSLGLEEVTNEKLFF
>TRBJ1-1|TRBV29-1
CSGRTGGNTEAFF
>TRBJ1-1|TRBV6-5
CASSRTIGTEAFF
>TRBJ2-6|TRBV11-2
CASSPWTGTSGANVLTF
>TRBJ2-5|TRBV6-5
CASSGWASGVTQYF
>TRBJ1-1|TRBV19
CASSIVWTAMNTEAFF
>TRBJ2-7|TRBV27
CASSATGGEQYF
>TRBJ2-2|TRBV30
CAWWAGTGELFF
>TRBJ1-1|TRBV29-1
CSVGQGILNTEAFF
>TRBJ2-7|TRBV6-5
CASSPRDNSYEQYF
>TRBJ2-2|TRBV13
CASLLSGDGELFF
>TRBJ1-1|TRBV18
CASSPPKGEFNTEAFF
>TRBJ2-5|TRBV30
CAWSDREETQYF
>TRBJ2-7|TRBV10-3
CAISQRAGPYEQYF
>TRBJ1-1|TRBV13
CASSTLQGVIEAFF
>TRBJ1-4|TRBV29-1
CSVEGQGVEKLFF
>TRBJ1-6|TRBV6-4
CASSQTEAGHSPLHF
>TRBJ2-3|TRBV27
CASSLYPSGGARDTQYF
>TRBJ2-6|TRBV27
CASTPGASGANVLTF
>TRBJ2-7|TRBV27
CASSYGLYYEQYF
>TRBJ2-7|TRBV30
CAWTQEGGPREQYF
>TRBJ2-2|TRBV5-1
CASIQEGESTGELFF
>TRBJ1-2|TRBV27
CASSSQPLANYGYTF
>TRBJ1-6|TRBV30
CAWSLIGVNSPLHF
>TRBJ2-5|TRBV7-8
CASSPLSSGAGAQYF
>TRBJ1-6|TRBV27
CASSSGVVGNSPLHF
>TRBJ1-4|TRBV4-2
CASSQDPGQGNEKLFF
>TRBJ2-3|TRBV6-4
CASSDSTGADTQYF
>TRBJ2-7|TRBV2
CASSERQQVLGSWQYF
>TRBJ2-3|TRBV27
CASSPFPGGVGTQYF
>TRBJ2-7|TRBV2
CASSEGEQYF
>TRBJ2-2|TRBV4-3
CASSHLVYTNNTGELFF
>TRBJ2-5|TRBV5-6
CASSPTAQETQYF
>TRBJ2-3|TRBV7-9
CASSDRDRGLTDTQYF
>TRBJ1-1|TRBV5-1
CASSFSVNTEAFF
>TRBJ2-7|TRBV7-9
CASSRSGPAGSYEQYF
>TRBJ1-1|TRBV30
CAYALTEAFF
>TRBJ1-1|TRBV5-1
CASSYDSTTEAFF
>TRBJ2-2|TRBV7-9
CASSFPGELFF
>TRBJ2-7|TRBV5-4
CASSLGRSYEQYF
>TRBJ2-7|TRBV29-1
CSVEEGRGDEQYF
>TRBJ2-7|TRBV6-1
CASMEWGQTDEQYF
>TRBJ2-7|TRBV29-1
CSVETRDILREQYF
>TRBJ2-5|TRBV12-5
CASARDSQETQYF
>TRBJ2-1|TRBV25-1
CASSDWVMVNEQFF
>TRBJ2-7|TRBV30
CAWSGGGQTTPYEQYF
>TRBJ2-5|TRBV7-3
CASSGRDGPNLGGETQYF
>TRBJ2-3|TRBV11-2
CASSLEWPASTDTQYF
>TRBJ2-3|TRBV9
CASSVGQGGDTQYF
>TRBJ1-2|TRBV29-1
CSVDPDRVYGYTF
>TRBJ1-6|TRBV5-1
CASSLEQADYNSPLHF
>TRBJ2-7|TRBV5-6
CASSLGQGEQYF